Sequencing of this T cell receptor beta chain was carried out in a study of blood T cells in healthy people across ages. The length of the CDR3 is 19 residues. The junction had 18 bases not matched to a gene; V was cut back by 4 bases and J by 2 bases. CDR1 and CDR2 from the germline V gene are SGDLS and YYNGEE. Broader study findings: Investigators viewed diversity estimates from one million T cells as underestimates, the study reported. For the donors, CMV status was unknown and possibly confounded expanded clonotype changes.

A word on this clonotype: What it recognizes is unknown.

Each of the donors had 8 to 10 milliliters of peripheral blood drawn into EDTA-treated Vacutainer tubes. The authors ran a second PCR of about 6 to 11 cycles using a sample-barcoded 5' primer and a J-beta primer mix. One entry per CDR3 protein results from TCRdb running MiXCR on the 5' RACE reads. The sample lists about 1.5 million distinct CDR3 sequences, 35% to 45% occurring once. This receptor was taken from a woman younger than 35 in good health. Sequenced material: blood. The chain couples TRBV9 to TRBJ2-3; 8 bases align to TRBD2. CDR3 nucleotide sequence: TGTGCCAGCAGCCCGACCCAGCGGGGGAGACTCATAACCACAGATACGCAGTATTTT. It translates to CASSPTQRGRLITTDTQYF. The whole variable domain, remainder taken from reference TRBV9 and TRBJ2-3, is DSGVTQTPKHLITATGQRVTLRCSPRSGDLSVYWYQQSLDQGLQFLIQYYNGEERAKGNILERFSAQQFPDLHSELNLSSLELGDSALYFCASSPTQRGRLITTDTQYFGPGTRLTVL.